A single sample gave rise to the 8 T cell receptor beta chains below, sequenced in a study of blood T cell repertoires in COVID-19. Generated by immunoSEQ multiplex PCR, the TCRdb table keeps only in-frame clones and is missing some. The sample carries approximately 54,000 clones, about 87% recorded once. The sample comprised peripheral blood. The receptors here all came from a man aged 50-60 years with acute or convalescent COVID-19.

This clone has only one observation. The rearrangement links TRBV28 to TRBJ2-5, with TRBD1 as a possible D gene (7 bases). The CDR3 is made up of 11 amino acids. V dropped 5 bases and J dropped 13 bases, with 14 bases sitting between them. Germline V gene lookup returns CDR1 MDHEN and CDR2 SYDVKM. CDR3 region: CASSLRDSSYF. In DNA, the CDR3 is TGTGCCAGCAGTCTGCGGGACAGTTCGTACTTC.

The V gene is TRBV19, the J gene TRBJ2-7; D perhaps matches TRBD2 (6 bases). The CDR3 totals 15 residues. Trimming shortened V by 3 bases and J by 1 base, and 13 bases separated the two germline ends. The germline gives CDR1 LNHDA, CDR2 SQIVND (reference sequence). The CDR3 DNA reads as TGTGCCAGTAGTATTGGCGGGGCGTTATCCTACGAGCAGTACTTC. It yields the protein CASSIGGALSYEQYF.

The V and J genes are TRBV5-4 and TRBJ1-2, with D possibly TRBD1 on 5 matching bases. Germline assignment: CDR1 SGHNT and CDR2 YYREEE (reference sequence). This CDR3 is built from 15 residues. The V gene lost 0 bases and the J gene lost 3 bases, with 12 bases spanning the gap. The CDR3 here is CASSLAKGIYYGYTF. The CDR3 DNA sequence: TGTGCCAGCAGCTTGGCCAAGGGGATATACTATGGCTACACCTTC.

This clone appeared a single time. V and J are TRBV4-1 and TRBJ2-5; D is perhaps TRBD1 (5 bases). V dropped 1 base and J dropped 5 bases, with 8 bases sitting between them. This CDR3 comprises 13 residues. Germline-derived CDR1 and CDR2 are MGHRA and YSYEKL. CDR3 sequence (DNA): TGCGCCAGCAGCCAAGTAAAGGGGGAGACCCAGTACTTC. Translation gives CASSQVKGETQYF.

This sequence joins TRBV20-1 and TRBJ2-5; 7 nucleotides line up with TRBD1. V shed 3 bases and J 5 bases; nucleotides not matched to a gene: 6. The CDR3 spans 13 residues. In germline, CDR1 is DFQATT, CDR2 SNEGSKA (reference sequence). CDR3 DNA sequence: TGCAGTGCTAGTACAACAGGGGCCGAGACCCAGTACTTC. Amino acid sequence: CSASTTGAETQYF.

The rearrangement joins TRBV5-1 to TRBJ2-7, with 8 bases aligning to TRBD2. Germline loops: CDR1 SGHRS, CDR2 YFSETQ. V shed 5 bases and J 5 bases; nucleotides not matched to a gene: 15. The CDR3 length is 16 residues. CDR3 sequence (DNA): TGCGCCAGCAGTCCCCTAGCGGGCCACATGTCTAACGAGCAGTACTTC. Translation gives CASSPLAGHMSNEQYF.

The rearrangement joins TRBV19 to TRBJ2-5; TRBD1 matches at 8 bases. J gave up 3 bases and V 3 bases, and 3 bases lay outside the gene matches. The CDR3 has 14 amino acids. Germline CDR1 is LNHDA and CDR2 is SQIVND (reference sequence). CDR3: CASSILQGEETQYF. The CDR3 nucleotides read TGTGCCAGTAGTATCTTACAGGGGGAAGAGACCCAGTACTTC.

This clone was observed a single time. The J gene is TRBJ2-7, the V gene TRBV27, with TRBD2 matching over 13 bases. The germline gives CDR1 MNHEY, CDR2 SMNVEV (reference sequence). The CDR3 length is 16 residues. V gave up 7 bases and J gave up 7 bases; unmatched junction bases: 13. This chain's CDR3 is CASKKTPGLAGWEQYF. The DNA for the CDR3 is TGTGCCAGCAAAAAGACGCCGGGACTAGCGGGATGGGAGCAGTACTTC.